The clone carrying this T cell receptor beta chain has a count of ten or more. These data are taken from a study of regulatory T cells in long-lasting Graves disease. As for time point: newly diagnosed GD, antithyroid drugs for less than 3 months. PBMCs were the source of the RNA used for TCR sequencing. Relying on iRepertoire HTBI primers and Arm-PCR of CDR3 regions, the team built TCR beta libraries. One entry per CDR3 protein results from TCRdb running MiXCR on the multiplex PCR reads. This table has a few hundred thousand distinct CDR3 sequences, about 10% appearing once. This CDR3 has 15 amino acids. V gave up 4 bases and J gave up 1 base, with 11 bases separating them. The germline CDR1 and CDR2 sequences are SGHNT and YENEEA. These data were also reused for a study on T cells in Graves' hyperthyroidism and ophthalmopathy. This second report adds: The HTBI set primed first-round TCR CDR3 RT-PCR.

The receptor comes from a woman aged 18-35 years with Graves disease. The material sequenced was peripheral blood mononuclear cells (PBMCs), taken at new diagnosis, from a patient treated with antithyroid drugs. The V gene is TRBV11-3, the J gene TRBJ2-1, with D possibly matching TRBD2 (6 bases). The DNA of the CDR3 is TGTGCCAGCAGCTCGGGGAGGTCGTCCTACAATGAGCAGTTCTTC. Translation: CASSSGRSSYNEQFF.